The rows below give T cell receptor beta chains drawn from one sample of a study of neurological immune-mediated disorders. One entry per CDR3 protein results from TCRdb running MiXCR on the 5' RACE reads. The table has just under 60,000 distinct CDR3 sequences, around 2.3% seen once; the top ten hold about 3%. The sequenced sample was PBMCs. These receptors were collected from a man aged 50 to 60 with multiple sclerosis. The CDR3 runs from the conserved cysteine through the conserved F or W. The D gene is left open where the match is weak. Rows may omit the clone size; those that give it use once, few, many or a size class.

>NA|TRBV7-2|NA|TRBJ2-2
TGTGCCAGCAGCTTGGTCAGGGCTACCGGGGAGCTGTTTTTT
CASSLVRATGELFF
>TRBD2|TRBV3-1|many|TRBJ2-5
TGTGCCACCCGCGGGGGGGCCGGGGAGACCCAGTACTTC
CATRGGAGETQYF
>TRBD2|TRBV5-1|many|TRBJ2-1
TGCGCCAGCAGCTCGGGACTAGCCTCATTCCCTGAGCAGTTCTTC
CASSSGLASFPEQFF
>TRBD1|TRBV10-3|many|TRBJ2-7
TGTGCCATCAGCCCGGGACAGGGGGCCTACGAGCAGTACTTC
CAISPGQGAYEQYF
>TRBD2|TRBV7-2|many|TRBJ2-4
TGTGCCAGCAGCCACGGGGGGGGCTCCAAAAACATTCAGTACTTC
CASSHGGGSKNIQYF
>TRBD2|TRBV20-1|many|TRBJ2-3
TGCAGTGCTAGGCTAGCGGGGGGTACAGATACGCAGTATTTT
CSARLAGGTDTQYF
>TRBD1|TRBV6-2/TRBV6-3|few|TRBJ2-1
TGTGCCAGCGGAAGACAGGGTTCCTTTTACAATGAGCAGTTCTTC
CASGRQGSFYNEQFF
>NA|TRBV7-2|many|TRBJ1-1
TGTGCCAGCAGCTTAATAGTGTGGGGGCGGGTTGGGGAAGCTTTCTTT
CASSLIVWGRVGEAFF
>NA|TRBV7-2|many|TRBJ1-1
TGTGCCAGCAGCTTAGCAACAGGGTGGGACACTGAAGCTTTCTTT
CASSLATGWDTEAFF
>TRBD1|TRBV7-2|many|TRBJ2-1
TGTGCCAGCAGCGGATCGACAGGGTACAATGAGCAGTTCTTC
CASSGSTGYNEQFF
>TRBD1|TRBV7-9|many|TRBJ1-5
TGTGCCAGCAGCTTAGCTCAGGGACAGATCCAGCATTTT
CASSLAQGQIQHF
>TRBD2|TRBV9|many|TRBJ2-1
TGTGCCAGCAGCGTAGATGGCGGGGGGCTTTACAATGAGCAGTTCTTC
CASSVDGGGLYNEQFF
>TRBD1|TRBV7-3|many|TRBJ2-2
TGTGCCAGCAGCTCCTCGCCGGGACAGGGGAACACCGGGGAGCTGTTTTTT
CASSSSPGQGNTGELFF
>NA|TRBV6-2/TRBV6-3|many|TRBJ1-5
TGTGCCAGCAGTTACCCTCAGGTTCAGCCCCAGCATTTT
CASSYPQVQPQHF
>NA|TRBV7-3|many|TRBJ2-2
TGTGCCAGCAGCTTAAGCCTAGCCACGTTGGGCGGGGAGCTGTTTTTT
CASSLSLATLGGELFF
>TRBD2|TRBV7-2|many|TRBJ2-7
TGTGCCAGCAGCTTAGCTAGCGGGGGTTTGGGGACCTACGAGCAGTACTTC
CASSLASGGLGTYEQYF
>TRBD2|TRBV5-1|many|TRBJ2-3
TGCGCCAGCAGCTCCCGGCTGGGAGGGGATACGCAGTATTTT
CASSSRLGGDTQYF